Shown below are 7 T cell receptor beta chains from a single sample sequenced in a study of response to subunit inactivated influenza vaccine. Using its own MiXCR run on the RT-PCR reads, TCRdb lists one record per CDR3 protein. The sample shows about 160,000 distinct CDR3 sequences, roughly a tenth of them seen only once. Sequences were derived from non-naive T cells sorted from PBMCs, sampled roughly 48 days after vaccination. Receptor source: a man aged 50 or older who received an inactivated influenza vaccine.

This clonotype has just a few counts. The chain carries TRBV16 and TRBJ1-1; 9 positions agree with TRBD1. This CDR3 has 13 amino acids. Germline V gene lookup returns CDR1 KGHSY and CDR2 FQNENV. With 4 bases clipped from V and 10 bases from J, the junction kept 7 bases outside the gene matches. CDR3 sequence reads: CASSPGTGIGAFF. The CDR3 nucleotides read TGTGCCAGCAGCCCGGGGACAGGGATTGGAGCTTTCTTT.

This clonotype was seen a handful of times. V usage is TRBV6-1 and J usage is TRBJ1-4, with D possibly matching TRBD1 (5 bases). V was clipped by 5 bases and J by 8 bases, with 15 bases between them. CDR1 and CDR2 (germline): MNHNS, SASEGT. The CDR3 is 14 residues long. CDR3 protein: CASSPFGRGEKLFF. The DNA of the CDR3 is TGTGCCAGCAGTCCTTTCGGAAGGGGCGAAAAACTGTTTTTT.

This clonotype has just a few counts. The chain is built from TRBV6-2 or TRBV6-3 and TRBJ1-1; D perhaps matches TRBD1 (6 bases). The CDR3 extends over 12 amino acids. In germline, CDR1 is MNHEY, CDR2 SVGEGT. V lost 2 bases to trimming and J lost 7 bases, with 8 bases between them. CDR3: CASSYDRREAFF. DNA of the CDR3: TGTGCCAGCAGTTACGACAGGCGTGAAGCTTTCTTT.

The chain couples TRBV27 to TRBJ2-3; 9 nucleotides match TRBD1. Germline values: CDR1 MNHEY, CDR2 SMNVEV (reference sequence). The CDR3 sequence is 15 residues long. V trimming: 7 bases; J trimming: 4 bases; junction bases outside the gene matches: 9. The CDR3 DNA is TGTGCCAGCACCCGAGGGACAGGGATGCCAGATACGCAGTATTTT. Encoded protein: CASTRGTGMPDTQYF.

This clonotype was seen a few times. The J gene is TRBJ1-6, the V gene TRBV12-3 or TRBV12-4; 8 bases map to TRBD1. Germline trimming cut 6 bases from V and 10 bases from J; bases unmatched to any gene: 8. The CDR3 consists of 14 residues. CDR3 in amino acids: CASSLTGGGSPLHF. CDR3 DNA: TGTGCCAGCAGCCTCACAGGGGGTGGATCACCCCTCCACTTT.

This clonotype has a handful of counts. The genes are TRBV12-3 or TRBV12-4 and TRBJ1-5; D gene uncertain. Between the trimmed V and J ends, which lost 2 bases and 5 bases, there was a span of 7 bases. The CDR3 extends over 13 amino acids. For the CDR3, the DNA is TGTGCCAGCAGTTTATCACCGGATCAGCCCCAGCATTTT. Protein: CASSLSPDQPQHF.

This clonotype showed up just a few times. The gene calls are TRBV27 and TRBJ2-1, with D unresolved. Germline V gene data show CDR1 as MNHEY and CDR2 as SMNVEV (reference sequence). The CDR3 has 14 amino acids. V gave up 0 bases and J gave up 4 bases, with 7 bases separating them. This CDR3 is CASSLSGPYNEQFF. DNA of the CDR3: TGTGCCAGCAGTTTATCTGGCCCTTACAATGAGCAGTTCTTC.